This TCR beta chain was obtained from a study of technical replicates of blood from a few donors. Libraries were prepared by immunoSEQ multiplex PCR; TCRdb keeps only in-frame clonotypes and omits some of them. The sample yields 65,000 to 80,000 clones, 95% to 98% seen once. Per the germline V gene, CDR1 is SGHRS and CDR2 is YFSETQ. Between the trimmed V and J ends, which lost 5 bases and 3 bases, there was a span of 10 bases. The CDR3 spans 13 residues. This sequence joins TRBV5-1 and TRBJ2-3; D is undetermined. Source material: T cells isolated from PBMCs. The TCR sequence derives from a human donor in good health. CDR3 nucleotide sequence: TGCGCCAGCAGATGGAGTGAGACAGATACGCAGTATTTT. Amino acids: CASRWSETDTQYF.